This T cell receptor (beta chain) comes out of a study of T cells in Graves' hyperthyroidism and ophthalmopathy (dated by TCRdb to 2018 to 2020). Broadly, across the study: TCR V-J signatures able to tell the groups apart were searched for in a discovery cohort of 90 to 100 patients, of whom roughly 42 had Graves' ophthalmopathy and around 58 had stable Graves' hyperthyroidism. Prospective prediction of ophthalmopathy was tested in an independent validation cohort consisting of about 20 hyperthyroidism patients and some 17 patients who later progressed to ophthalmopathy. The 100 or so discovery patients were randomly split 7:3 into training and test sets. Thyroid tissue and blood T-cell repertoires from several Graves' hyperthyroidism patients were also compared in the study. Once sampling was done, hyperthyroidism patients were given methimazole at a starting dose of 30 mg daily, whereas ophthalmopathy patients were given high-dose intravenous methylprednisolone. The paper reports TCR Vbeta CDR3 sequencing of approximately 140 peripheral blood samples: approximately 41 ophthalmopathy, fewer than 80 hyperthyroidism and approximately 17 progressor patients.

Graves' hyperthyroidism was defined as stable when no progression to ophthalmopathy occurred over 18 months of follow-up. Hyperthyroidism patients were newly diagnosed, with disease duration under 2 months, and aged 18 to 65 years. Any patient with an uncontrolled infection, another autoimmune disease, pregnancy or lactation was excluded. Diagnoses relied on clinical symptoms, serum thyroxine and TRAb, thyroid ultrasound and orbital computed tomography. Trizol reagent was used to extract total RNA, and RNA quality was then checked on an Agilent 2100 Bioanalyzer. Counted from cysteine to phenylalanine, this CDR3 has 15 amino acids. Only the CDR3 DNA stays, 45 bases, in frame from base 1. As encoded in the germline V gene, CDR1 is ENHRY while CDR2 is SYGVKD. V is shortened by 3 bases, J by 2 bases, and the region joining them spans 14 bases. Amplification of TCR beta CDR3 regions was carried out from RNA transcripts. A first-round RT-PCR of the TCR CDR3 used the HTBI primer set with the Qiagen OneStep RT-PCR kit. Libraries were constructed in a second round of multiplex PCR, after which size selection and purification were performed. The libraries were sequenced on an Illumina HiSeq2000 using paired-end 100 bp reads. The authors processed their data as follows. SOAPnuke was used to process the raw data, removing reads that contained adapters or uncalled bases, had a mean Phred below 15, or lacked an exact match to the constant primer or identifier. COPE v1.2.5 was used to merge the high-quality paired reads, and each unique nucleotide sequence was defined as a clonotype. Clonotypes were aligned to IMGT TRBV, TRBD and TRBJ reference segments using MiTCR v1.1. Analysis was restricted to V-J combinations with a frequency above 0.0001, which covered 99.2% of repertoires. A TCS score was defined as the ratio of F50 (clonal expansion) to E x V (chaos), with BLOSUM62-based TCRdist applied between CDR3 peptides within each V-J. Welch's t-statistics and random forest reduced roughly 530 V-J features to 10 to 15, which were used in a naive Bayes classifier (R e1071). The similarity between thyroid and blood repertoires was quantified using the Morisita-Horn index. The public reads were reanalyzed by TCRdb: fastp trimming at Q25, MiXCR alignment, in-frame beta chains only. Rows matching on CDR3 protein sequence are summarized as one entry with the most common DNA and genes. For this entry, the V and J calls and clone size follow TCRdb and not the study's own pipeline. This sample holds 610,000 or so distinct CDR3 sequences; just over 45% were observed only once. More than 7.5% of the sample lies in the top ten.

Study-wide conclusions, independent of this receptor: Most expanded thyroid clonotypes (frequency above 0.001) were also detected in blood, suggesting blood repertoires may reflect thyroid immune responses. In validation, the model predicted progression to ophthalmopathy with around 71% sensitivity and approximately 72% specificity, a median of 6.5 months before onset. In cross-validation, a model built on a 13 V-J signature told ophthalmopathy apart from stable hyperthyroidism with approximately 90% sensitivity and around 83% specificity, and in testing the same model reached 80%/75%. No statistical method was used to fix the sample size in advance, and group allocation was not hidden from the investigators.

Turning to this clonotype: It lacks a known antigen. Nothing much larger sits one base from this clone, and base qualities are not available.

The source material was peripheral blood or thyroid tissue (not recorded which). The chain links TRBV10-3 with TRBJ2-7; TRBD1 is a weak D gene call, 5 bases matching. The clonotype was recovered from a woman younger than 30 with Graves' hyperthyroidism. The DNA reads TGTGCCATCAGTGATTTACAGGTGAAAGCCTACGAGCAGTACTTC. The translation is CAISDLQVKAYEQYF.